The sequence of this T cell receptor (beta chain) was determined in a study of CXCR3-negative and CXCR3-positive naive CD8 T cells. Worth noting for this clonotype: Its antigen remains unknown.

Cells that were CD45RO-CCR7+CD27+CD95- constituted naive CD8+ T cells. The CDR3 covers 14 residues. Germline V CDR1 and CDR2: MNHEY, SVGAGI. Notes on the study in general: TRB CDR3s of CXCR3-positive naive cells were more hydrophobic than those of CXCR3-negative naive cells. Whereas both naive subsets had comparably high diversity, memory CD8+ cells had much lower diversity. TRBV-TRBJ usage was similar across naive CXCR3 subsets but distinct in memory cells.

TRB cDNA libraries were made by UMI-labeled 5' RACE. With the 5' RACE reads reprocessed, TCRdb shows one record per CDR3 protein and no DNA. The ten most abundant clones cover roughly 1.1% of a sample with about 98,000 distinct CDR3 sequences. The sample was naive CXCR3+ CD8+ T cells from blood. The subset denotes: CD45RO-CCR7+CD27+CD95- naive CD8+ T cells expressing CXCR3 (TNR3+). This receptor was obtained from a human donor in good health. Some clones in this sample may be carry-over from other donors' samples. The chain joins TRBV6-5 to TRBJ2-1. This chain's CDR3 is CATRWAVSYNEQFF.